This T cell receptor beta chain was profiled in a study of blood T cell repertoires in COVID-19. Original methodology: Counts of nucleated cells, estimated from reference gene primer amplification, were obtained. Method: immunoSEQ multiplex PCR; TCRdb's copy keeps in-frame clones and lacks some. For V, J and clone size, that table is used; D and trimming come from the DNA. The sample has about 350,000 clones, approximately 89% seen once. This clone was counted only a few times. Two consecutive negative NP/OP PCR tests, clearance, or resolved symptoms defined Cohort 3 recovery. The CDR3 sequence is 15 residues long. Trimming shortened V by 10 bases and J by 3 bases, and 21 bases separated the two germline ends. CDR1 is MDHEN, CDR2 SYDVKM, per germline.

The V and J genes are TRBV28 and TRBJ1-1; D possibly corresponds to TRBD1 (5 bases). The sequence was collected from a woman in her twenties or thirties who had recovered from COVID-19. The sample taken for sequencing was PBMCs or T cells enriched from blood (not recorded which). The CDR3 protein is CAIQEIGGRYTEAFF. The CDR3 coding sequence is TGTGCCATACAAGAGATCGGGGGGAGGTACACTGAAGCTTTCTTT.